The source of this TCR beta chain is a study of blood T cell repertoires in COVID-19. Study at large: Acute and convalescent COVID-19 specimens originated in the United States, Italy and Spain. The analysed material was cDNA or gDNA that came from T cells, B-cell-depleted T cells, or PBMCs.

Per the original methods: Amplification from reference gene primers served as the basis for estimated nucleated cell counts. Profiling relied on immunoSEQ multiplex PCR, and the TCRdb table lists in-frame clones only, not all of them. V and J calls and clone size are given by that table; D and trimming were obtained from the DNA. The sample includes about 150,000 clones, roughly 80% of them seen just once. The clonotype originates from a woman between 55 and 75 years old with acute or convalescent COVID-19. The material sequenced was peripheral blood.

The CDR3 here is CASSHGQAIEAFF. The CDR3 DNA sequence: TGCGCCAGCAGCCACGGACAGGCCATAGAAGCTTTCTTT. The genes are TRBV5-1 and TRBJ1-1; 7 nucleotides align to TRBD1. Germline values: CDR1 SGHRS, CDR2 YFSETQ. This CDR3 region has 13 residues. The ends lost 4 bases at V and 8 bases at J; junction bases unmatched: 8.